This T cell receptor (beta chain) is from a study of shared clonotypes between healthy human individuals. Study-wide points: Generation probability values for non-shared clonotypes were lower than those for clonotypes shared by all four donors.

A single count supports this clone. Its antigen is unidentified. The CDR3 runs 19 residues. Germline V gene data show CDR1 as SEHNR and CDR2 as FQNEAQ (reference sequence). The V segment lost 3 bases and the J segment 8 bases; nucleotides outside the gene matches: 18. Replicate sorted-subset PCRs were loaded with 150 to 250 ng DNA, about 30,000 T cell genomes. The method was immunoSEQ multiplex PCR; TCRdb's version includes in-frame clones alone and lacks a portion of them. The sample includes about 700,000 clones, about 90% of them seen just once. Terminally differentiated effector memory CD45RA+ cells were excluded by CCR7 positive selection of CD45RO-negative cells.

The chain carries TRBV7-9 and TRBJ2-1; TRBD2 aligns across 11 bases. Sequencing was carried out using naive CD8+ T cells sorted from blood. The sequence was collected from a man aged 25 to 45 in good health. DNA of the CDR3: TGTGCCAGCAGCTTTTATATCGCGTCGACTAGCGGGGCGAGGGATGAGCAGTTCTTC. Amino acids: CASSFYIASTSGARDEQFF.